This T cell receptor beta chain was found in a study of CXCR3-negative and CXCR3-positive naive CD8 T cells (dated by TCRdb to the late 2010s). Study-wide context: In total, roughly 130 million TRB reads were obtained, corresponding to roughly 1.5 +/- 0.3 million reads per library. The diversity and physicochemical repertoire analyses included 11 donors pooled from two independent experiments. The TRBV-TRBJ cluster analysis covered naive subsets from a handful of donors and memory cells from 3 donors.

The germline V gene supplies CDR1 SGHDN and CDR2 FVKESK. The CDR3 runs 17 residues from the cysteine to the phenylalanine. No coding sequence is recorded. For every CD8+ T cell subset, 300,000 cells were flow-sorted straight into RLT lysis buffer, and each subset was sorted in triplicate. To keep memory contaminants out, a stringent definition of naive CD8+ T cells was applied: CD45RO-CCR7+CD27+CD95-. Peripheral blood mononuclear cells were isolated from buffy coats using standard density gradient centrifugation. Naive CXCR3-negative and CXCR3-positive CD8+ T cells were flow-sorted using a FACSAria III. Total RNA was extracted from sorted cells using an RNeasy Mini Kit. Sequencing instrument: NextSeq 550. The Human TCR Profiling Kit (MiLaboratory) was used to make UMI-labeled 5' RACE TRB cDNA libraries. cDNA synthesis used the entire amount of extracted RNA, and PCR amplification then used the entire amount of cDNA produced. Libraries were prepared in parallel using an identical number of PCR cycles. As for how the authors treated the data: About 48,000 +/- 9,800 unique UMI-labeled TRB cDNA molecules per library were extracted with MIGEC and MiXCR, with at least two reads per UMI required. Each library averaged around 40,000 +/- 10,000 functional in-frame TRB CDR3 nucleotide clonotypes without stop codons. Diversity metrics, including normalized Shannon-Wiener and Chao1, were computed in VDJtools after downsampling to 5000 UMI-labeled TRB molecules per sample. VDJtools computed clonotype-size-weighted physicochemical properties of the central five CDR3 residues: interaction energy, strength, volume and Kidera factor 4. One entry per CDR3 protein sequence results from the TCRdb reprocessing of the reads, with DNA left out. The V and J calls and clone size come from TCRdb's table, not from the authors' own analysis. This sample's listing comprises under 50,000 distinct CDR3 sequences. The ten largest clones take up 2% to 3% of the sample.

Comment on this clonotype: The clone's antigen remains unknown.

The full study reports these points: Because CXCR3 expression was partially decreased after cryopreservation, freshly isolated PBMCs were used for most assays. Compared with CXCR3-negative naive cells, CXCR3-positive naive cells had TRB CDR3s with higher hydrophobicity (lower Kidera factor 4), lower energy, and higher strength and volume indices. Within the same donor, TRBV-TRBJ usage looked similar between naive CXCR3-negative and CXCR3-positive cells, but memory cells had distinct patterns. Because surface CD5, which is linked to self-reactivity in mice, was comparable between the naive subsets, TCR interaction strength was also inferred from TRB CDR3 physicochemical properties. Both naive subsets had comparably high repertoire diversity, while memory CD8+ T cells had much lower repertoire diversity.

The TCR sequence derives from a human donor in good health. Some clones in this sample may be carry-over from other donors' samples. The sample consisted of naive CXCR3- CD8+ T cells from blood. In the paper's terms, the cell subset or site label means: CD45RO-CCR7+CD27+CD95- naive CD8+ T cells lacking CXCR3 (TNR3-). The chain is encoded by TRBV14 joined to TRBJ2-7; TCRdb proposes TRBD2, but this gene call is untestable without DNA. CDR3 reads: CASSQVGRGYRGYEQYF. Joined to the reference TRBV14 and TRBJ2-7 proteins, this CDR3 gives the full variable domain: EAGVTQFPSHSVIEKGQTVTLRCDPISGHDNLYWYRRVMGKEIKFLLHFVKESKQDESGMPNNRFLAERTGGTYSTLKVQPAELEDSGVYFCASSQVGRGYRGYEQYFGPGTRLTVT.